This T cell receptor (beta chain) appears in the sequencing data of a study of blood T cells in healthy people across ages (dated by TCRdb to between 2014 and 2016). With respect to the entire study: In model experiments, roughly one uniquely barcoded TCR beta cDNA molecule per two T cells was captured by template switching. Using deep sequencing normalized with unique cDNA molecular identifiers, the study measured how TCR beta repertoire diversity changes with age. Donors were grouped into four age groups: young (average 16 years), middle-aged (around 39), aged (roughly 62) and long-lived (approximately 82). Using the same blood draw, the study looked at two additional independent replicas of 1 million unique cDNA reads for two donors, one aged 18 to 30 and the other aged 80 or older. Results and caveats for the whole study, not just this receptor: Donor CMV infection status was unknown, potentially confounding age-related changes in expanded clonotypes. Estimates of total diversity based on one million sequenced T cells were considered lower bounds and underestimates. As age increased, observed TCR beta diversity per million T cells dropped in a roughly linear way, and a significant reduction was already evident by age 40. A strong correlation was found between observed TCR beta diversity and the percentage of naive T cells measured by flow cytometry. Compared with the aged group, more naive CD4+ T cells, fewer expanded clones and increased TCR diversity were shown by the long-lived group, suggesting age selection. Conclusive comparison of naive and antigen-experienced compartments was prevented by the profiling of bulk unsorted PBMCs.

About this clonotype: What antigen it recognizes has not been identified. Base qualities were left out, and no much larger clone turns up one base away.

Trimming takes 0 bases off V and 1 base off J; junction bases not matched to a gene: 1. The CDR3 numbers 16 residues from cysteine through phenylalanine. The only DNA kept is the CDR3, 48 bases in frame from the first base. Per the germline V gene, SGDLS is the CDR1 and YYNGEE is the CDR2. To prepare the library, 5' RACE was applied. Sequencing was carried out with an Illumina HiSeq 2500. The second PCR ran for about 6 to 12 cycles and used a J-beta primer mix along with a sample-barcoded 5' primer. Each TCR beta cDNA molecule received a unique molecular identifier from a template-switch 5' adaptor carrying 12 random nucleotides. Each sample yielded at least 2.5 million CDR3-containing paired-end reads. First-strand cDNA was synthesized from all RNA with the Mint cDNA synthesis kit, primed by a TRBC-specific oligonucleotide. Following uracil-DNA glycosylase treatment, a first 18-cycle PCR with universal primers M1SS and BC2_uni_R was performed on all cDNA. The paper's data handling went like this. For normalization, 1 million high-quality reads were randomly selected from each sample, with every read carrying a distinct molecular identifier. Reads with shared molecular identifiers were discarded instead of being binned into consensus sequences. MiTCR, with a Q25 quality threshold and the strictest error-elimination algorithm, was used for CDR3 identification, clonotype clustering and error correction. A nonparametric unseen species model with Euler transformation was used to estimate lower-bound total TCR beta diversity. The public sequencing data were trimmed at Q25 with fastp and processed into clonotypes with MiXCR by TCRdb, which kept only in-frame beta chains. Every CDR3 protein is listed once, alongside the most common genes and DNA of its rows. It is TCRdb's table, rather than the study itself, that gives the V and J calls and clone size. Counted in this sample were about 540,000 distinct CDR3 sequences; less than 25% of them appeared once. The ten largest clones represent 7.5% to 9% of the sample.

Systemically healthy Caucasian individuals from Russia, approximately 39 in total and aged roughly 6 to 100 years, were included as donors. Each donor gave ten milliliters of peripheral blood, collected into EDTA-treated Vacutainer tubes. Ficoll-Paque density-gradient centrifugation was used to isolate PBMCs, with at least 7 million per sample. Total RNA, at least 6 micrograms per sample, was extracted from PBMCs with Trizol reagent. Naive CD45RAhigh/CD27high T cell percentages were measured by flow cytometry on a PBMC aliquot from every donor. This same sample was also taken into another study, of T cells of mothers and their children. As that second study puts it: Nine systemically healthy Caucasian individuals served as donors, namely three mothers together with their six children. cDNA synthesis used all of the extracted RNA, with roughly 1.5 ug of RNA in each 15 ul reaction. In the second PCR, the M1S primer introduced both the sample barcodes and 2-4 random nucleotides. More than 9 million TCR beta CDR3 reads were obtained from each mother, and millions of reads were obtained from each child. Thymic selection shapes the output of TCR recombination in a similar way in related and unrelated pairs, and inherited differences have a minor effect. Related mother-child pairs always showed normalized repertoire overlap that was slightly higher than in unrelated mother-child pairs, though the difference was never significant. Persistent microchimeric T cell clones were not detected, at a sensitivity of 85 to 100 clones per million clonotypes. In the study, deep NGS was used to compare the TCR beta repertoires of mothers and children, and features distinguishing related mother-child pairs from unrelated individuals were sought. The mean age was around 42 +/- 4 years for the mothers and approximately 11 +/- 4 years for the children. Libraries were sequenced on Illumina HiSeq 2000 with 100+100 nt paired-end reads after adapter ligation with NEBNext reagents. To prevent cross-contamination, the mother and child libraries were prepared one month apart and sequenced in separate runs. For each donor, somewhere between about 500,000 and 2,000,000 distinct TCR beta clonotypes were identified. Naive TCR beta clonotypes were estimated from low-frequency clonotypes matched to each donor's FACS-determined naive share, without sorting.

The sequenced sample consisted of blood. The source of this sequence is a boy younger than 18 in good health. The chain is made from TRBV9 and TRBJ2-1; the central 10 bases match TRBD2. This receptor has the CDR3 CASSVALAGSYNEQFF. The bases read TGTGCCAGCAGCGTAGCACTAGCGGGATCCTACAATGAGCAGTTCTTC.